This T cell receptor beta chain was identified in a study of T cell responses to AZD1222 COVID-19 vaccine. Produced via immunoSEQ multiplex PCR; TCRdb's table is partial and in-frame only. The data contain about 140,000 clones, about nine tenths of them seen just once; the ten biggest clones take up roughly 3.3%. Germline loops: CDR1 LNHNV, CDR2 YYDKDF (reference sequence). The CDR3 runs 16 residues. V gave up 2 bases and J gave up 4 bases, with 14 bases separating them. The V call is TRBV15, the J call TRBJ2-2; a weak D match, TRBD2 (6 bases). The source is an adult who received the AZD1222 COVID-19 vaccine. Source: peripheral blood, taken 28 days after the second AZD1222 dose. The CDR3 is CATSRSALGGTGELFF. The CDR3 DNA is TGTGCCACCAGCAGATCGGCGCTGGGGGGCACCGGGGAGCTGTTTTTT.